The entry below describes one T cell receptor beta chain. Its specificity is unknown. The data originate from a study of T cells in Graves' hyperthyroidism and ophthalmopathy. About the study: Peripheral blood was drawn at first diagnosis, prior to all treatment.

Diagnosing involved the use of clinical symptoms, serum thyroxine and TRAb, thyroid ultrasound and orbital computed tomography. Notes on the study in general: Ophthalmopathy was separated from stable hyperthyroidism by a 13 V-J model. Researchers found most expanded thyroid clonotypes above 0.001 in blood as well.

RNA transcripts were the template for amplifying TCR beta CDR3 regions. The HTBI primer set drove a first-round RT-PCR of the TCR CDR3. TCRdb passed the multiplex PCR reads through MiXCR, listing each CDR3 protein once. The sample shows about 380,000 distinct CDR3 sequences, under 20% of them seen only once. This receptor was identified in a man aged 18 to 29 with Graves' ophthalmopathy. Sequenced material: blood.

The CDR3 is CASSVTGPGELFF. The CDR3, as DNA: TGCGCCAGCAGCGTGACAGGGCCCGGGGAGCTGTTTTTT. This rearrangement joins TRBV5-1 to TRBJ2-2; 7 positions match TRBD1. Germline V lookup: CDR1 SGHRS, CDR2 YFSETQ. Trimming cost V 4 bases and J 6 bases; bases outside gene matches: 3. This CDR3 is 13 amino acids long.